The sample holds many counts of the clone carrying this TCR beta chain. What it recognizes is unknown. Ophthalmopathy patients had moderate-to-severe active disease, CAS ≥3, NOSPECS ≥4, and disease duration under 3 months. Source material for PBMCs was less than 12 ml fresh peripheral blood. J gave up 6 bases and V 4 bases, and 6 bases lay outside the gene matches. This CDR3 region has 13 residues. Germline V gene sequence: CDR1 SGHAT, CDR2 FQNNGV. TCR beta CDR3 regions were amplified from RNA. The HTBI primer set served for first-round RT-PCR of the TCR CDR3. Each CDR3 protein gets one entry after TCRdb re-called the multiplex PCR reads with MiXCR. The sample carries about 500,000 distinct CDR3 sequences, around 16% recorded once. The data were taken from a study of T cells in Graves' hyperthyroidism and ophthalmopathy. For the study at large: Pretreatment peripheral blood was obtained at initial diagnosis. General study points: Most clonotypes that expanded in the thyroid above 0.001 also showed up in blood.

The receptor was isolated from a woman in her 30s with Graves' ophthalmopathy. The rearrangement uses TRBV11-2 and TRBJ2-7, with 7 bases fitting TRBD2. Material for sequencing was blood. For the CDR3, the DNA is TGTGCCAGCAGCTCAGGGAGGGCGGGCGAGCAGTACTTC. Translating gives CASSSGRAGEQYF.